This is a list of T cell receptor beta chains from one sample in a study of cytomegalovirus exposure and HLA in healthy donors. Using immunoSEQ multiplex PCR, the repertoire was profiled, and TCRdb retains in-frame clones only, with some absent. This sample carries about 180,000 clones, around nine tenths of them seen once, and the ten largest clones take 1.4%. Sequences were obtained from PBMCs. These TCRs come from a woman in her 30s in good health and CMV-seronegative. Each CDR3 is given with its conserved first and last residue. The D gene is left open where the match is weak. Where a row states a size, it is once, few, many or the class of an expanded clone; other rows omit it.

d_call: TRBD1; j_call: TRBJ2-1; clone_size: -; v_call: TRBV7-2; cdr3_aa: CASSQGQGLFNEQFF; cdr3_nt: TGTGCCAGCAGCCAGGGACAGGGGCTCTTCAATGAGCAGTTCTTC
d_call: TRBD2; j_call: TRBJ2-1; clone_size: -; v_call: TRBV27; cdr3_aa: CASRRGLAGYNEQFF; cdr3_nt: TGTGCCAGCAGGAGGGGACTAGCGGGGTACAATGAGCAGTTCTTC
d_call: -; j_call: TRBJ2-1; clone_size: -; v_call: TRBV2; cdr3_aa: CASSEPAGTVALSNEQFF; cdr3_nt: TGTGCCAGCAGTGAACCCGCGGGGACCGTAGCCCTTTCAAATGAGCAGTTCTTC
d_call: -; j_call: TRBJ2-2; clone_size: -; v_call: TRBV4-1; cdr3_aa: CASSPTGTPTGELFF; cdr3_nt: TGCGCCAGCAGCCCAACAGGGACCCCAACCGGGGAGCTGTTTTTT
d_call: -; j_call: TRBJ1-1; clone_size: -; v_call: TRBV4-2; cdr3_aa: CASSHGGVHTEAFF; cdr3_nt: TGTGCCAGCAGCCATGGAGGGGTTCACACTGAAGCTTTCTTT
d_call: -; j_call: TRBJ2-3; clone_size: few; v_call: TRBV5-4; cdr3_aa: CASSLGGLLTDTQYF; cdr3_nt: TGTGCCAGCAGCTTAGGCGGACTCCTCACAGATACGCAGTATTTT
d_call: TRBD1; j_call: TRBJ2-5; clone_size: once; v_call: TRBV30; cdr3_aa: CAWSSGGEETQYF; cdr3_nt: TGTGCCTGGAGTTCAGGGGGTGAGGAGACCCAGTACTTC
d_call: -; j_call: TRBJ2-5; clone_size: -; v_call: TRBV11-2; cdr3_aa: CASSPQETQYF; cdr3_nt: TGTGCCAGCAGCCCTCAAGAGACCCAGTACTTC
d_call: TRBD1; j_call: TRBJ1-5; clone_size: -; v_call: TRBV19; cdr3_aa: CASSSRHWDRGEVGNQPQHF; cdr3_nt: TGTGCCAGTAGTAGCCGCCATTGGGACAGGGGCGAAGTAGGCAATCAGCCCCAGCATTTT
d_call: -; j_call: TRBJ1-6; clone_size: -; v_call: TRBV11-2; cdr3_aa: CASSLDLTANSPLHF; cdr3_nt: TGTGCCAGCAGCTTAGATTTAACAGCTAATTCACCCCTCCACTTT
d_call: TRBD1; j_call: TRBJ1-2; clone_size: -; v_call: TRBV18; cdr3_aa: CASSPSGQAGYGYTF; cdr3_nt: TGTGCCAGCTCACCTTCCGGACAGGCAGGCTATGGCTACACCTTC
d_call: -; j_call: TRBJ1-5; clone_size: -; v_call: TRBV14; cdr3_aa: CASSHSPGQPQHF; cdr3_nt: TGTGCCAGCAGCCACTCCCCGGGGCAGCCCCAGCATTTT
d_call: -; j_call: TRBJ1-5; clone_size: -; v_call: TRBV19; cdr3_aa: CASSTTGSTNQPQHF; cdr3_nt: TGTGCCAGTAGTACTACAGGGTCAACCAATCAGCCCCAGCATTTT
d_call: TRBD1; j_call: TRBJ2-7; clone_size: -; v_call: TRBV5-1; cdr3_aa: CASPVGQGFYEQYF; cdr3_nt: TGCGCCAGCCCAGTTGGACAGGGGTTCTACGAGCAGTACTTC
d_call: -; j_call: TRBJ2-7; clone_size: once; v_call: TRBV2; cdr3_aa: CASSEATYEQYF; cdr3_nt: TGTGCCAGCAGTGAAGCCACCTACGAGCAGTACTTC
d_call: TRBD1; j_call: TRBJ2-5; clone_size: -; v_call: TRBV19; cdr3_aa: CASSSDRVSETQYF; cdr3_nt: TGTGCCAGTAGCAGCGACAGGGTTTCGGAGACCCAGTACTTC
d_call: -; j_call: TRBJ2-1; clone_size: -; v_call: TRBV10-3; cdr3_aa: CAISPRGQAGRVNEQFF; cdr3_nt: TGTGCCATCAGTCCAAGGGGACAAGCGGGGAGGGTCAATGAGCAGTTCTTC
d_call: TRBD1; j_call: TRBJ1-6; clone_size: few; v_call: TRBV13; cdr3_aa: CASSRRQGTSPLHF; cdr3_nt: TGTGCCAGCAGCCGTAGACAGGGAACTTCACCCCTCCACTTT
d_call: TRBD1; j_call: TRBJ2-5; clone_size: once; v_call: TRBV5-4; cdr3_aa: CASSPATGSETQYF; cdr3_nt: TGTGCCAGCAGCCCTGCGACAGGGTCGGAGACCCAGTACTTC
d_call: TRBD1; j_call: TRBJ1-2; clone_size: once; v_call: TRBV9; cdr3_aa: CASSVAGQGHYGYTF; cdr3_nt: TGTGCCAGCAGCGTAGCTGGACAGGGTCACTATGGCTACACCTTC
d_call: TRBD2; j_call: TRBJ2-7; clone_size: -; v_call: TRBV5-4; cdr3_aa: CASSTGLAGVRGYEQYF; cdr3_nt: TGTGCCAGCAGCACGGGACTAGCGGGGGTTCGTGGCTACGAGCAGTACTTC
d_call: TRBD1; j_call: TRBJ2-2; clone_size: -; v_call: TRBV10-1; cdr3_aa: CASGQGYTGELFF; cdr3_nt: TGCGCCAGCGGACAGGGGTACACCGGGGAGCTGTTTTTT
d_call: -; j_call: TRBJ2-2; clone_size: -; v_call: TRBV19; cdr3_aa: CASSSTAGWTNTGELFF; cdr3_nt: TGTGCCAGTAGTAGTACCGCGGGGTGGACGAACACCGGGGAGCTGTTTTTT
d_call: -; j_call: TRBJ2-7; clone_size: few; v_call: TRBV15; cdr3_aa: CATSRPGPPRGEQYF; cdr3_nt: TGTGCCACCAGCAGGCCCGGGCCCCCTCGGGGGGAGCAGTACTTC
d_call: -; j_call: TRBJ1-2; clone_size: -; v_call: TRBV9; cdr3_aa: CASSVAVTGSFGYTF; cdr3_nt: TGTGCCAGCAGCGTAGCTGTTACAGGCTCCTTTGGCTACACCTTC
d_call: -; j_call: TRBJ2-1; clone_size: -; v_call: TRBV19; cdr3_aa: CASRGGTRGNNEQFF; cdr3_nt: TGTGCCAGTAGAGGGGGAACTAGAGGAAACAATGAGCAGTTCTTC